This T cell receptor (beta chain) emerged from a study of T cells after yellow fever vaccination. This clonotype was seen many times. General study results and limits: Weaker, the secondary response peaked sooner, at day 5 versus 15.

TCRdb reprocessed the 5' RACE reads via MiXCR and lists one record per CDR3 protein. Of 3,500 to 5,000 distinct CDR3 sequences listed, around 8% are singletons. V lost 1 base to trimming and J lost 0 bases, with 10 bases between them. CDR1 SGHVS and CDR2 FNYEAQ come from the germline V gene. The CDR3 covers 16 residues. The origin of this receptor is a young man who received the YFV17D yellow fever vaccine. The chain has TRBV7-6 and TRBJ2-1, with unresolved D. The sample here was PBMCs, either bulk or a sorted T-cell subset (CD4+, CD8+, memory, or dextramer-sorted; not recorded which), taken approximately 47 days after the first yellow fever vaccination. CDR3 amino acids: CASSLVGPSSYNEQFF. The CDR3 DNA follows: TGTGCCAGCAGCTTAGTCGGACCTAGCTCCTACAATGAGCAGTTCTTC.